This T cell receptor beta chain comes out of a study of blood T cells in healthy people across ages. General study results and limits: TCR beta diversity per million T cells fell roughly linearly with age. Calculation of diversity from one million T cells yielded estimates considered to be underestimates. Diversity was higher, and naive CD4+ cells more numerous, in long-lived donors than in aged donors.

A remark on this clonotype: Its antigen is undetermined.

The second PCR ran roughly 7 to 12 cycles with a sample-barcoded 5' primer and J-beta primers. Each CDR3 protein is one row after TCRdb ran MiXCR on the 5' RACE reads. The repertoire holds hundreds of thousands of distinct CDR3 sequences, with approximately 48% as singletons. Between the trimmed V and J ends, which lost 10 bases and 4 bases, there was a span of 14 bases. The CDR3 has 13 residues. CDR1 is SGHTA and CDR2 is FQGTGA in the germline V gene. The chain recombines TRBV7-3 with TRBJ2-1; D may be TRBD1 or TRBD2 (5 bases each). The sample taken for sequencing was blood. This receptor was taken from a man in his sixties in good health. In nucleotides, the CDR3 is TGTGCCACGTCAGTTGAGGGGTACAATGAGCAGTTCTTC. It is translated as CATSVEGYNEQFF.